Listed below are T cell receptor beta chains from one sample, sequenced in a study of control samples from healthy donors and cancer patients. The data were produced by immunoSEQ multiplex PCR, yet TCRdb's version contains in-frame clones alone and is incomplete. The sample includes about 130,000 clones, around nine tenths of them seen just once. Sequencing was carried out using blood. These receptors were obtained from a man in his fifties or sixties in good health. The CDR3 runs from the conserved cysteine through the conserved F or W. The D gene is left open where the match is weak.

d_call: TRBD1; v_call: TRBV4-1; j_call: TRBJ1-6; cdr3_aa: CASSRRQGENSPLHF
d_call: .; v_call: TRBV10-2; j_call: TRBJ1-5; cdr3_aa: CASAQNSNQPQHF
d_call: .; v_call: TRBV21-1; j_call: TRBJ1-6; cdr3_aa: CASELNNSPLHF
d_call: .; v_call: TRBV16; j_call: TRBJ2-7; cdr3_aa: CASSQLADGEQYF
d_call: TRBD1; v_call: TRBV6-5; j_call: TRBJ2-3; cdr3_aa: CASSYSAGGITDTQYF
d_call: .; v_call: TRBV7-2; j_call: TRBJ2-7; cdr3_aa: CASSLVPLNEQYF
d_call: .; v_call: TRBV2; j_call: TRBJ1-2; cdr3_aa: CASSEALGEIYGYTF
d_call: TRBD1; v_call: TRBV18; j_call: TRBJ1-4; cdr3_aa: CASSRDRGLEKLFF
d_call: .; v_call: TRBV11-2; j_call: TRBJ1-2; cdr3_aa: CASSLVGGNYGYTF
d_call: TRBD1; v_call: TRBV4-1; j_call: TRBJ1-6; cdr3_aa: CASSQTTGGNSPLHF
d_call: TRBD1; v_call: TRBV4-1; j_call: TRBJ2-6; cdr3_aa: CASSLGTDFSGANVLTF
d_call: .; v_call: TRBV30; j_call: TRBJ2-7; cdr3_aa: CAWSPSGFLTYEQYF
d_call: .; v_call: TRBV19; j_call: TRBJ2-1; cdr3_aa: CASSGVYNEQFF
d_call: TRBD1; v_call: TRBV13; j_call: TRBJ1-1; cdr3_aa: CASSRTGDMNTEAFF
d_call: TRBD2; v_call: TRBV5-4; j_call: TRBJ2-1; cdr3_aa: CASSLLAGGSTEQFF
d_call: .; v_call: TRBV6-6; j_call: TRBJ2-5; cdr3_aa: CASSYLGLQETQYF
d_call: .; v_call: TRBV5-1; j_call: TRBJ2-3; cdr3_aa: CASSLASGFTDTQYF
d_call: TRBD1; v_call: TRBV19; j_call: TRBJ1-1; cdr3_aa: CASSIYFGTAEAFF
d_call: .; v_call: TRBV9; j_call: TRBJ2-1; cdr3_aa: CASSPQGIDYNEQFF
d_call: .; v_call: TRBV3-1/TRBV3-2; j_call: TRBJ2-3; cdr3_aa: CASSQDRRSTDTQYF
d_call: TRBD1; v_call: TRBV7-2; j_call: TRBJ1-4; cdr3_aa: CASSQGQGNEKLFF
d_call: TRBD1; v_call: TRBV7-9; j_call: TRBJ1-2; cdr3_aa: CASSSHQGQGQVF
d_call: .; v_call: TRBV5-1; j_call: TRBJ2-3; cdr3_aa: CASSGGQGTDTQYF
d_call: TRBD1; v_call: TRBV10-1; j_call: TRBJ1-2; cdr3_aa: CASSPGQGTYGYTF
d_call: .; v_call: TRBV7-2; j_call: TRBJ2-7; cdr3_aa: CASSLVGVGPGSYEQYF
d_call: TRBD1; v_call: TRBV5-1; j_call: TRBJ1-4; cdr3_aa: CASSLDRGRNEKLFF
d_call: TRBD2; v_call: TRBV11-2; j_call: TRBJ2-1; cdr3_aa: CASSLGVPLAGGINEQFF
d_call: .; v_call: TRBV9; j_call: TRBJ2-1; cdr3_aa: CASSVSGATDEQFF
d_call: .; v_call: TRBV3-1/TRBV3-2; j_call: TRBJ2-1; cdr3_aa: CASSQERSYNEQFF
d_call: TRBD2; v_call: TRBV28; j_call: TRBJ2-3; cdr3_aa: CASQKPGGRDTQYF
d_call: .; v_call: TRBV5-1; j_call: TRBJ2-1; cdr3_aa: CASSLIGFLRQDEQFF
d_call: .; v_call: TRBV19; j_call: TRBJ1-3; cdr3_aa: CASSIVDGSGNTIYF
d_call: TRBD1; v_call: TRBV24-1; j_call: TRBJ1-5; cdr3_aa: CATSETGARPQHF
d_call: .; v_call: TRBV20-1; j_call: TRBJ2-7; cdr3_aa: CSGGAHEQYF
d_call: .; v_call: TRBV12-3/TRBV12-4; j_call: TRBJ1-4; cdr3_aa: CASSAKGGEKLFF
d_call: .; v_call: TRBV3-1/TRBV3-2; j_call: TRBJ2-4; cdr3_aa: CASSHGVSGENIQYF
d_call: .; v_call: TRBV7-8; j_call: TRBJ1-5; cdr3_aa: CASSLVGDRGTAIKQPQHF
d_call: TRBD2; v_call: TRBV27; j_call: TRBJ2-7; cdr3_aa: CASSLGLAGTYEQYF
d_call: .; v_call: TRBV6-6; j_call: TRBJ2-1; cdr3_aa: CASSAVDGPHNEQFF
d_call: .; v_call: TRBV19; j_call: TRBJ1-5; cdr3_aa: CASTGGWVPRNQPQHF
d_call: TRBD1; v_call: TRBV11-2; j_call: TRBJ2-2; cdr3_aa: CASSHPAWDRGRPGELFF
d_call: .; v_call: TRBV28; j_call: TRBJ2-7; cdr3_aa: CASSFGGPYEQYF
d_call: .; v_call: TRBV6-6; j_call: TRBJ2-5; cdr3_aa: CASMEGLNQETQYF
d_call: TRBD2; v_call: TRBV5-4; j_call: TRBJ2-1; cdr3_aa: CASSPPAGGKNEQFF
d_call: .; v_call: TRBV4-1; j_call: TRBJ1-1; cdr3_aa: CASSQDRAGITEAFF
d_call: .; v_call: TRBV18; j_call: TRBJ2-7; cdr3_aa: CASSPVGQDYEQYF
d_call: TRBD2; v_call: TRBV28; j_call: TRBJ2-7; cdr3_aa: CAAGPASGGAWTYEQYF
d_call: .; v_call: TRBV10-3; j_call: TRBJ2-1; cdr3_aa: CAISESGRNEQFF